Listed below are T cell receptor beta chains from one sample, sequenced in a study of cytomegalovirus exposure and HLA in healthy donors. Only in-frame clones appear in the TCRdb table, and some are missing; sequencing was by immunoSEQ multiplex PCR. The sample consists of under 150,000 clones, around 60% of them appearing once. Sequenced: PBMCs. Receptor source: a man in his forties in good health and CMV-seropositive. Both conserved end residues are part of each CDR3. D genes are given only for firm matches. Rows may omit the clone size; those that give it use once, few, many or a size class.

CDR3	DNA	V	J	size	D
CASSQAGTGPTF	TGCGCCAGCAGCCAAGCGGGGACAGGCCCCACCTTC	TRBV4-1	TRBJ1-2	-	TRBD1
CASSQGDSLSTDTQYF	TGTGCCAGCAGCCAAGGGGACAGCTTGAGCACAGATACGCAGTATTTT	TRBV4-2	TRBJ2-3	-	TRBD1
CASSLEQSYEQYF	TGCGCCAGCAGCTTGGAACAGAGCTACGAGCAGTACTTC	TRBV5-1	TRBJ2-7	-	-
CASSYSRRAQPQHF	TGTGCCAGCAGTTACTCCCGCAGGGCCCAGCCCCAGCATTTT	TRBV6-5	TRBJ1-5	-	-
CASRRGGGGTDTQYF	TGTGCCAGCAGGAGAGGGGGGGGTGGCACAGATACGCAGTATTTT	TRBV2	TRBJ2-3	once	-
CASSQQANQPQHF	TGCGCCAGCAGCCAACAGGCGAATCAGCCCCAGCATTTT	TRBV4-1	TRBJ1-5	-	-
CASSPGQNTEAFF	TGTGCCAGCTCACCCGGACAAAACACTGAAGCTTTCTTT	TRBV18	TRBJ1-1	-	-
CASSIAAGGYPEQYF	TGTGCCAGTAGTATAGCAGCGGGAGGATACCCCGAGCAGTACTTC	TRBV19	TRBJ2-7	-	TRBD2
CASSLGGQETQYF	TGTGCTAGCAGCTTAGGGGGCCAGGAGACCCAGTACTTC	TRBV7-7	TRBJ2-5	-	TRBD1
CASSYGPAGDAYEQYF	TGTGCCAGCAGTTACGGGCCAGCGGGGGATGCCTACGAGCAGTACTTC	TRBV6-6	TRBJ2-7	-	TRBD2
CASSGLTGHSNQPQHF	TGTGCCAGCAGTGGGCTGACAGGCCATAGCAATCAGCCCCAGCATTTT	TRBV6-1	TRBJ1-5	-	-
CASSQRGASPGLSDTQYF	TGTGCCAGCAGCCAAAGAGGAGCTTCACCGGGACTTTCAGATACGCAGTATTTT	TRBV4-2	TRBJ2-3	-	-
CASSQVLQGPSGNTIYF	TGTGCCAGCAGCCAAGTCCTTCAGGGCCCCTCTGGAAACACCATATATTTT	TRBV4-2	TRBJ1-3	-	-
CAILTGTGYTEAFF	TGTGCCATTCTTACCGGGACAGGGTACACTGAAGCTTTCTTT	TRBV19	TRBJ1-1	few	TRBD1
CASSYSGVSNQPQHF	TGTGCCAGCAGTTACTCCGGGGTTAGCAATCAGCCCCAGCATTTT	TRBV6-5	TRBJ1-5	-	-
CASSLVTGPSDGYTF	TGTGCCAGCAGCTTAGTCACAGGACCGTCGGATGGCTACACCTTC	TRBV7-2	TRBJ1-2	few	-
CASSGQSYEQYF	TGTGCCAGCAGCGGACAGTCCTACGAGCAGTACTTC	TRBV7-9	TRBJ2-7	-	-
CASKETASGTYEQYF	TGCGCCAGCAAAGAGACGGCTAGCGGGACCTACGAGCAGTACTTC	TRBV5-1	TRBJ2-7	-	TRBD2